The 32 T cell receptor beta chains reported below all come from one sample, sequenced in a study of immune cell composition in non-small cell lung cancer. The normal lung sample lay at least 3 cm, and maximally far, from the tumour. The data were produced by immunoSEQ multiplex PCR, yet TCRdb's version contains in-frame clones alone and is incomplete. The table has 5,000 to 5,500 clones, roughly 90% seen once. The sample consisted of non-adjacent lung tissue. The receptor set was obtained from a human donor with non-small cell lung cancer. Some clones in this sample may be carry-over from other donors' samples.

The chain is built from TRBV20-1 and TRBJ2-7; D remains ambiguous. This CDR3 is 11 amino acids long. The germline gives CDR1 DFQATT, CDR2 SNEGSKA (reference sequence). As DNA, the CDR3 is TGCAGCATAAGAGGCGCCTACGAGCAGTACTTC. Translating gives CSIRGAYEQYF.

The chain links TRBV2 to TRBJ2-1; 7 nucleotides line up with TRBD2. CDR1 is SNHLY and CDR2 is FYNNEI in the germline V gene. V lost 1 base to trimming and J lost 3 bases; unmatched junction nucleotides: 12. The CDR3 length is 18 residues. CDR3 coding DNA: TGTGCCAGCAGTGAAGGCATCCTTGGGGGGGGGATCTACAATGAGCAGTTCTTC. Its protein product is CASSEGILGGGIYNEQFF.

This clone was counted a few times. The rearrangement uses TRBV5-1 and TRBJ2-3; D is undetermined. Trimming cost V 0 bases and J 3 bases, with 5 bases left between them. CDR1 SGHRS and CDR2 YFSETQ come from the germline V gene. There are 13 residues in the CDR3. The CDR3 DNA reads as TGCGCCAGCAGCTTGGGTGAGACAGATACGCAGTATTTT. The encoded protein is CASSLGETDTQYF.

This chain links TRBV2 with TRBJ1-3; the match to TRBD1 covers 7 bases. CDR1 SNHLY and CDR2 FYNNEI come from the germline V gene. The CDR3 covers 12 residues. The J segment lost 11 bases and the V segment lost 1 base, leaving 2 bases of the junction unmatched. The CDR3 DNA sequence: TGTGCCAGCAGTGAAGGGACAGGTCCCATATATTTT. Translated, it gives CASSEGTGPIYF. The full variable domain, its missing parts supplied by reference TRBV2 and TRBJ1-3, is EPEVTQTPSHQVTQMGQEVILRCVPISNHLYFYWYRQILGQKVEFLVSFYNNEISEKSEIFDDQFSVERPDGSNFTLKIRSTKLEDSAMYFCASSEGTGPIYFGEGSWLTVV.

The rearrangement joins TRBV11-3 to TRBJ2-2; D is perhaps TRBD2 (6 bases). The germline V gene encodes CDR1 SGHNT and CDR2 YENEEA. Trimming shortened V by 5 bases and J by 2 bases, and 18 bases separated the two germline ends. This CDR3 has 17 amino acids. The CDR3 sequence: CASSHTWDWENTGELFF. For the CDR3, the DNA is TGTGCCAGCAGCCATACTTGGGACTGGGAAAACACCGGGGAGCTGTTTTTT.

The CDR3 coding sequence is TGTGCCAGCAGTTACTCGAAAACGAGCTCTGGAAACACCATATATTTT. It yields the protein CASSYSKTSSGNTIYF. The genes are TRBV6-5 and TRBJ1-3; D is undetermined. This CDR3 has 16 residues. Trimming stripped 0 bases from V and 0 bases from J, with 9 bases between. Germline CDR1 and CDR2: MNHEY and SVGAGI.

The chain uses TRBV29-1 and TRBJ2-1; no reliable D call. CDR1 SQVTM and CDR2 ANQGSEA come from the germline V gene. The CDR3 length is 13 residues. The ends were cut back, 1 base at V and 7 bases at J, with 11 bases in the middle. CDR3 in DNA: TGCAGCGTTGAAGGGCTAGTCGTGAATGAGCAGTTCTTC. This translates into CSVEGLVVNEQFF.

V is TRBV28 and J is TRBJ1-1; perhaps TRBD1 as D (6 bases). Trimming stripped 10 bases from V and 1 base from J, with 13 bases between. The CDR3 contains 13 residues. CDR1 is MDHEN and CDR2 is SYDVKM in the germline V gene. The CDR3 region is CATNRVKNTEAFF. Here the CDR3 DNA reads TGTGCCACAAACAGGGTAAAGAACACTGAAGCTTTCTTT.

This clone was seen more than once but under ten times. V is TRBV2 and J is TRBJ2-7; 10 bases match TRBD1. The J segment lost 7 bases and the V segment lost 5 bases, leaving 17 bases of the junction unmatched. The CDR3 covers 17 residues. CDR1 and CDR2 (germline): SNHLY, FYNNEI. The CDR3 reads CASSHRGSGTGAGEQYF. For the CDR3, the DNA is TGTGCCAGCAGTCATCGAGGATCCGGGACAGGGGCGGGGGAGCAGTACTTC.

This clone came up a few times. The gene calls are TRBV29-1 and TRBJ2-1; D is unclear. This CDR3 region has 11 residues. Trimming cost V 3 bases and J 4 bases, with 4 bases left between them. Germline V gene data show CDR1 as SQVTM and CDR2 as ANQGSEA. The CDR3 is CSVEEYNEQFF. The CDR3, as DNA: TGCAGCGTTGAGGAGTACAATGAGCAGTTCTTC.

The chain carries TRBV6-4 and TRBJ2-1; TRBD2 agrees at 14 bases. This CDR3 is 16 amino acids long. J lost 8 bases, V lost 6 bases, and 9 bases had no gene match. From germline, CDR1 is MRHNA and CDR2 SNTAGT. The CDR3 loop is CASRRLAGGFRYEQFF. In DNA, the CDR3 is TGTGCCAGCAGGCGACTAGCGGGAGGGTTTAGGTATGAGCAGTTCTTC.

The chain recombines TRBV10-1 with TRBJ2-1; possibly TRBD1 for D (5 bases). V lost 1 base to trimming and J lost 7 bases, with 8 bases between them. CDR3 size: 13 residues. CDR1 and CDR2 from the germline V gene are WNHNN and SYGVQD (reference sequence). The CDR3 region is CASSEFPGNEQFF. DNA of the CDR3: TGCGCCAGCAGTGAGTTCCCAGGGAATGAGCAGTTCTTC.

The V and J genes are TRBV4-2 and TRBJ1-2; 9 nucleotides agree with TRBD1. Germline assignment: CDR1 LGHNA and CDR2 YNFKEQ. The CDR3 spans 19 residues. Losses at the gene ends were 2 bases for V and 0 bases for J; bases not matched to a gene: 13. CDR3 amino acids: CASSQLSGQGLKANYGYTF. The CDR3 nucleotides read TGTGCCAGCAGCCAACTTTCGGGACAGGGCCTAAAAGCTAACTATGGCTACACCTTC.

The CDR3 DNA is TGTGCCAGCAGCTTGTCCGGAGTGGTTTATTCACCCCTCCACTTT. Protein product: CASSLSGVVYSPLHF. This sequence joins TRBV5-6 and TRBJ1-6; no reliable D call. CDR1 is SGHDT and CDR2 is YYEEEE in the germline V gene. Trimming cost V 1 base and J 8 bases, with 13 bases left between them. The CDR3 spans 15 residues.

V is TRBV19 and J is TRBJ2-5; possibly TRBD2 for D (6 bases). The CDR3 is made up of 14 amino acids. V lost 6 bases, J lost 5 bases, and 16 bases lay in between. The germline V gene has CDR1 LNHDA and CDR2 SQIVND (reference sequence). The CDR3 DNA is TGTGCCAGTAGCCACCTCAGGCGGGATGAGACCCAGTACTTC. This codes for CASSHLRRDETQYF.

The rearrangement uses TRBV15 and TRBJ2-5, with 8 positions matching TRBD2. The V and J ends lost 3 bases and 1 base, in that order; junction bases with no gene match: 4. The CDR3 contains 15 residues. Germline values: CDR1 LNHNV, CDR2 YYDKDF (reference sequence). The CDR3 spells CATSSQLAAQETQYF. CDR3 DNA: TGTGCCACCAGCAGCCAACTAGCGGCCCAAGAGACCCAGTACTTC.

The V and J genes are TRBV9 and TRBJ2-2, with 7 bases aligning to TRBD1. The CDR3 consists of 14 residues. Germline CDR1 reads SGDLS; CDR2 reads YYNGEE. After removal of 3 bases from V and 2 bases from J, the junction contained 1 base not matched to a gene. The DNA for the CDR3 is TGTGCCAGCAGCGACAGGGGTAACACCGGGGAGCTGTTTTTT. This codes for CASSDRGNTGELFF.

The J gene is TRBJ2-1, the V gene TRBV2; 8 positions match TRBD2. V shed 7 bases, J shed 8 bases, and the junction held 10 bases outside the gene matches. CDR1 is SNHLY, CDR2 FYNNEI, per germline. This CDR3 comprises 14 residues. The DNA for the CDR3 is TGTGCCAGCAAGCGGGAGCGGGATCTGCATGAGCAGTTCTTC. Translated: CASKRERDLHEQFF.

This clone appeared a single time. The chain has TRBV28 and TRBJ1-2; D possibly corresponds to TRBD1 (5 bases). CDR1 MDHEN and CDR2 SYDVKM come from the germline V gene. V was pared by 7 bases and J by 3 bases, with 15 bases between. CDR3 length: 14 residues. The CDR3 DNA is TGTGCCAGCACCCCCGGGGGGGGTTACTATGGCTACACCTTC. It encodes CASTPGGGYYGYTF.

The rearrangement links TRBV4-3 to TRBJ1-5; possible D gene TRBD1, 5 bases. Between the trimmed V and J ends, which lost 3 bases and 3 bases, there was a span of 21 bases. Looked up from germline, CDR1 is LGHNA and CDR2 is YSLEER. The CDR3 length is 18 residues. The CDR3 here is CASSQESYIAGNNQPQHF. CDR3 in DNA: TGCGCCAGCAGCCAGGAGAGTTATATTGCAGGGAACAATCAGCCCCAGCATTTT.

This clone occurred a few times. V is TRBV30 and J is TRBJ2-4, with 8 nucleotides matching TRBD2. The V and J ends lost 1 base and 8 bases, in that order; junction bases with no gene match: 10. The CDR3 totals 15 residues. The V gene's germline CDR1 is GTSNPN and CDR2 SVGIG (reference sequence). The CDR3 DNA is TGTGCCTGGAGTGGGTCGGGAGGGGTGGTGGACATTCAGTACTTC. This codes for CAWSGSGGVVDIQYF.

The rearrangement uses TRBV7-9 and TRBJ2-5, with TRBD2 matching over 8 bases. Losses at the gene ends were 1 base for V and 3 bases for J; bases not matched to a gene: 7. The CDR3 has 16 amino acids. Germline CDR1 SEHNR, CDR2 FQNEAQ (reference sequence). The CDR3 nucleotides are TGTGCCAGCAGCTTAGGGTCGGGGGGGCTAGAAGAGACCCAGTACTTC. This codes for CASSLGSGGLEETQYF.

The V and J genes are TRBV9 and TRBJ2-1, with 7 bases that match TRBD2. V was clipped by 1 base and J by 2 bases; unmatched bases: 6. The CDR3 spans 16 residues. Germline V gives CDR1 SGDLS, CDR2 YYNGEE. CDR3 region: CASSVLDGGTYNEQFF. The CDR3 DNA sequence: TGTGCCAGCAGCGTATTGGACGGGGGGACCTACAATGAGCAGTTCTTC.

This clone occurred once. One base away lies a much larger clone, so this may be a sequencing read error. This sample includes further DNA sequences coding for the same CDR3. This chain links TRBV2 with TRBJ1-5; D is unclear. Per the germline V gene, CDR1 is SNHLY and CDR2 is FYNNEI. Trimming removed 2 bases from V and 4 bases from J, with 3 bases in between. The CDR3 is 12 amino acids. CDR3 residues: CASSEPNQPQHF. The CDR3, as DNA: TGTGCCAGCAGTGAACCAAATCAGCCCCAGCATTTT.

The rearrangement links TRBV19 to TRBJ1-1; D possibly corresponds to TRBD1 (6 bases). Germline assignment: CDR1 LNHDA and CDR2 SQIVND (reference sequence). V was shortened by 6 bases and J by 5 bases, with 16 bases between the two germline ends. This CDR3 has 14 amino acids. CDR3 loop: CASRITGYPTEAFF. The CDR3 DNA is TGTGCCAGTAGGATTACAGGGTATCCGACTGAAGCTTTCTTT.

The chain links TRBV4-3 to TRBJ2-7, with unresolved D. The CDR3 loop spans 13 amino acids. Deletions cut 0 bases from V and 3 bases from J, with 6 bases between. CDR1 LGHNA and CDR2 YSLEER come from the germline V gene. The CDR3: CASSQDLNYEQYF. In DNA form, the CDR3 reads TGCGCCAGCAGCCAAGATTTAAACTACGAGCAGTACTTC.

Only one count was recorded for this clone. This chain links TRBV14 with TRBJ2-5, with 13 bases that match TRBD2. This CDR3 has 19 amino acids. V shed 4 bases, J shed 2 bases, and the junction held 13 bases outside the gene matches. CDR1 is SGHDN and CDR2 is FVKESK in the germline V gene. CDR3 amino acids: CASSRRTRLAGGQQETQYF. The CDR3 DNA reads as TGTGCCAGCAGCCGGAGGACTCGACTAGCGGGGGGCCAACAAGAGACCCAGTACTTC. The entire variable domain, with the rest obtained from reference TRBV14 and TRBJ2-5, is as follows: EAGVTQFPSHSVIEKGQTVTLRCDPISGHDNLYWYRRVMGKEIKFLLHFVKESKQDESGMPNNRFLAERTGGTYSTLKVQPAELEDSGVYFCASSRRTRLAGGQQETQYFGPGTRLLVL.

This clone has only a few counts. V usage is TRBV9 and J usage is TRBJ1-5, with 7 bases fitting TRBD1. J was trimmed by 3 bases and V by 0 bases; bases with no gene match: 6. The CDR3 contains 16 residues. Per germline, CDR1 SGDLS and CDR2 YYNGEE. The chain's CDR3 is CASSVGGGTDNQPQHF. The CDR3 bases are TGTGCCAGCAGCGTAGGTGGAGGGACAGACAATCAGCCCCAGCATTTT.

This chain joins TRBV5-6 and TRBJ1-1; D uncertain. The germline CDR1 and CDR2 sequences are SGHDT and YYEEEE. Trimming shortened V by 1 base and J by 5 bases, and 6 bases separated the two germline ends. CDR3 length: 12 amino acids. CDR3 loop: CASSLIGTEAFF. The CDR3 DNA reads TGTGCCAGCAGCTTGATCGGGACTGAAGCTTTCTTT.

V and J are TRBV10-3 and TRBJ1-4; 10 positions agree with TRBD1. Germline V gene sequence: CDR1 ENHRY, CDR2 SYGVKD. The V gene end was trimmed by 0 bases and the J gene end by 7 bases; junction bases not matched to a gene: 2. CDR3 length: 15 residues. The CDR3 DNA reads TGTGCCATCAGTGAGTCAGGGACAGGGGCTGAAAAACTGTTTTTT. Its protein is CAISESGTGAEKLFF.

This CDR3 is CASSAQPSGRGYEQYF. CDR3 DNA: TGCGCCAGCAGCGCCCAACCTAGCGGGAGGGGCTACGAGCAGTACTTC. V usage is TRBV5-1 and J usage is TRBJ2-7, with 12 bases matching TRBD2. The CDR3 extends over 16 amino acids. The trim removed 4 bases at V and 3 bases at J, leaving 8 bases unmatched. The V gene's germline CDR1 is SGHRS and CDR2 YFSETQ.

The chain recombines TRBV2 with TRBJ2-6; 7 bases fit TRBD1. V gave up 5 bases and J gave up 2 bases; unmatched junction bases: 0. The germline V gene has CDR1 SNHLY and CDR2 FYNNEI. The CDR3 extends over 14 amino acids. The CDR3 coding sequence is TGTGCCAGCAGTACAGGGGCTGGGGCCAACGTCCTGACTTTC. Translating gives CASSTGAGANVLTF. The full variable domain, rest sourced from reference TRBV2 and TRBJ2-6, is EPEVTQTPSHQVTQMGQEVILRCVPISNHLYFYWYRQILGQKVEFLVSFYNNEISEKSEIFDDQFSVERPDGSNFTLKIRSTKLEDSAMYFCASSTGAGANVLTFGAGSRLTVL.